A single sample gave rise to the 3 T cell receptor beta chains below, sequenced in a study of shared clonotypes between healthy human individuals. Measured with immunoSEQ multiplex PCR; TCRdb has only the in-frame clones, and not every one. This table holds some 790,000 clones, roughly 72% found once. Material for sequencing was memory CD4+ T cells sorted from blood. Stated subset: CD45RA-negative fraction. These receptors were obtained from a woman in her twenties or thirties in good health.

The V and J genes are TRBV29-1 and TRBJ1-1; D uncertain. Germline V gene lookup returns CDR1 SQVTM and CDR2 ANQGSEA. The CDR3 sequence is 13 residues long. The V and J ends lost 3 bases and 1 base respectively, with 9 bases between them. The CDR3 region is CSVDEVANTEAFF. The CDR3 coding sequence is TGCAGCGTTGATGAGGTCGCGAACACTGAAGCTTTCTTT.

V and J are TRBV28 and TRBJ1-2; D perhaps matches TRBD1 (5 bases). V lost 5 bases, J lost 7 bases, and 26 bases lay in between. The CDR3 consists of 17 residues. Germline values: CDR1 MDHEN, CDR2 SYDVKM. CDR3 bases: TGTGCCAGCAGTATCACACCTGCGGGTTGGGGGGTGGGTGGCTACACCTTC. Translating it yields CASSITPAGWGVGGYTF.

This clone has just a few counts. V usage is TRBV7-9 and J usage is TRBJ1-1; weak D call: TRBD1 (5 bases). Trimming removed 4 bases from V and 1 base from J, with 10 bases in between. This CDR3 comprises 14 residues. The germline gives CDR1 SEHNR, CDR2 FQNEAQ (reference sequence). CDR3 residues: CASSSSGWNTEAFF. The CDR3 coding sequence is TGTGCCAGCAGCTCGTCAGGGTGGAACACTGAAGCTTTCTTT.